This T cell receptor beta chain derives from a study of cytomegalovirus exposure and HLA in healthy donors (TCRdb year 2017). For the study in its entirety: An earlier analysis of a few hundred of the donors reported 276 Gb of sequence data and 90 million to 120 million unique TCR beta sequences obtained from about 180 million T cells. Approximately 310 gigabases of sequencing data and 80 million or so unique TCR sequences were included in an early release covering 500 to 750 HLA-typed donors. Of the 300 to 450 genotyped donors, approximately 81% were placed in the genetic ancestry cluster associated with self-reported Caucasian donors. The study was designed to test whether signatures of past pathogen exposure could be identified by cataloging public T cell receptors. Using immunosequencing, the study profiled T cell repertoires from around 680 subjects and related those repertoires to cytomegalovirus serostatus. Along with the approximately 700-subject first cohort, a separate validation cohort of over a hundred different subjects was used. High-throughput TCR immunosequencing, statistical association of individual TCRs with disease status, and machine learning were combined to predict cytomegalovirus infection status. A later analysis re-examined previously published TCR beta repertoires from 600 to 700 donors and added high-resolution HLA genotyping to investigate patterns of TCR occurrence. In the later analysis, no new phenotypic data were used to find candidate immune exposures; instead, reliance was placed on TCR beta sequences and their occurrence across donors. To decide whether each TCR beta V gene segment behaved as functional or pseudogenic, an earlier analysis of some 580 of the donors relied on high-throughput TCR beta sequencing. Donor age, sex, ethnicity and CMV serostatus were collected together with the repertoire data. A later genetic analysis took genome-wide SNP genotypes for about 55% of the 666 donors and used that subset as a discovery cohort. All discovery cohort repertoires had been generated on a single sequencing platform. HLA typing included class I and class II loci at four-digit resolution. Typing coverage varied by locus: 629-630 donors for A, B, C, DRB1 and DQB1; more than 500 for DQA1; over 600 for DPA1; some 470 for DPB1. Because of strong linkage in the cohort, 5 or 6 DR-DQ haplotypes were treated as single units for association and clustering. On average, roughly 240,000 unique TCR beta nucleotide sequences were sequenced per donor among about 400 genotyped donors of the cohort, with approximately 18% of those sequences being non-productive. The study at large found these results: According to a later analysis, TCR association rates differed among HLA loci, with DRB1 alleles showing the most associated TCRs and HLA-C alleles showing the fewest. Presence/absence analyses assumed roughly uniform sequencing depth across donors, an assumption that may not hold. Because HLA typing was missing for some donors at each locus, association tests included only the typed subset. The authors suggested that the approach could potentially be generalized to other disease states and immunological phenotypes. A few of the identified cytomegalovirus-associated TCR beta chains were confirmed in vitro to be specific for cytomegalovirus antigens. According to a later analysis, most CMV-associated TCR beta chains appeared to be HLA-restricted, and the HLA associations seemed to be driven largely by CMV exposure. Strong co-occurrence of HLA alleles, especially DR and DQ, made assigning TCR associations to individual alleles difficult. The cohort was sequenced for TCR beta chains only, and without alpha or paired-chain data the features that could be detected were limited. A later analysis found that HLA-associated TCR beta chains were more clonally expanded and had lower generation probabilities than equally common non-associated chains. V-gene and J-gene trimming of TCR beta chains was associated with a missense DCLRE1C variant in a later genetic analysis, and the association was replicated in an independent cohort. A total of fewer than 200 TCR beta chains were listed by the study as associated with cytomegalovirus. In a later analysis, several top co-occurrence clusters were reported to appear linked to parvovirus B19, influenza, CMV and Epstein-Barr virus. The classifier was reported to diagnose cytomegalovirus status with high specificity and sensitivity in both the original and validation cohorts. Because counts were too low, about 18 rarely observed V segments, including chromosome 9 orphons, were excluded from the earlier analysis of under 650 of the donors. Specific HLA alleles were associated with 15,000 to 20,000 TCR beta sequences at a false discovery rate of 0.05 in a later analysis. While some public TCRs were present in many individuals, most TCR sequences turned up only very rarely across donors. Correlated functional status among segregating V segments might reflect linkage disequilibrium, but an unknown experimental factor could not be ruled out. In an earlier analysis of more than 450 of the donors, most TCR beta V segments were observed in productive rearrangements about 90% or about 30% of the time, broadly matching IMGT annotations. A further reported finding was that TCR beta sequences accurately predicted the HLA-A and HLA-B alleles for most subjects in the first cohort. The only immune exposure information available for the cohort was CMV serostatus. Some IMGT-functional V segments, including TRBV6-2 and TRBV6-3, could not be distinguished by the 87-base-pair reads and were therefore excluded. A later genetic analysis reported fewer N-insertions in productive TCRs among donors in an Asian-associated ancestry cluster than the roughly 700-donor mean. A group of highly shared sequence variants was considered likely to be a technical artifact of the sequencing pipeline.

The cohort was made up of hundreds of healthy bone marrow donors. Cohort members were all nominally healthy when sampled, although unrecorded immune exposures were likely present. The donor was CMV seropositive and belonged to the group of over 250 seropositive cohort members. A peripheral blood sample was collected from each donor, and TCR beta sequencing was performed on peripheral blood mononuclear cells. Genomic DNA was extracted from the blood cell samples with the Qiagen DNeasy Blood Extraction Kit. This clone was counted between two and nine times. Its specific antigen is unknown. The record has no base qualities; no much larger clone is one base away. Library prep was done by the immunoSEQ multiplex PCR assay. For the multiplex PCR, a mixture combining 60 forward primers for TCR Vbeta segments and 13 reverse primers for TCR Jbeta segments was used. Amplification of the CDR3 region of rearranged TCR beta genes was performed with a multiplex PCR assay on genomic DNA. The amplified TCR beta libraries were sequenced on the Illumina HiSeq System as 87-base-pair reads. Regarding the original processing steps: A later analysis counted some 80 million unique TCR beta chains across the 550 to 750 repertoires, and around 12 million of these chains were shared by at least two donors. To remove PCR and sequencing errors, raw reads were error-corrected and collapsed into unique sequences using a nearest-neighbor algorithm that merged closely related sequences. V, D and J gene segments were assigned by aligning CDR3 sequences to IMGT reference sequences. Each retained sequence needed at least a six-nucleotide match to both a V gene segment and a J gene segment. A rearrangement was called productive if the CDR3 had no stop codons and remained in frame with V and J, and every other rearrangement was called non-productive. CDR3 was defined according to IMGT convention as the region running from the second conserved V-encoded cysteine to the conserved J-encoded phenylalanine. The earlier analysis of 587 of the donors excluded sequences that lacked an unambiguous match to a single V gene segment. In an earlier analysis of 450 to 750 of the donors, a V segment was called functional when productive rearrangements were above 56.7%, and segregating when the standard deviation between donors exceeded 5%. A statistical classification framework was developed to diagnose cytomegalovirus status using the catalog of TCR beta chain sequences. V and J gene assignment, in a later analysis, came from comparing TCR nucleotide sequences with IMGT/GENE-DB human TR gene sequences. Using the TCRdist pipeline, a later analysis assigned CDR3 sequences along with most-parsimonious VDJ recombination scenarios. A later analysis defined each TCR beta chain by its CDR3 amino acid sequence plus V-gene family, and excluded reads lacking a unique V-gene family. A later analysis removed 550 to 650 highly shared, low-generation-probability nucleotide sequences to deal with suspected cross-contamination and a sequencing artifact. In a later analysis, a clonal expansion index for each public chain was calculated from normalized within-repertoire ranks of inferred template counts. Generation probabilities in a later analysis came from a VDJ recombination model fitted to out-of-frame rearrangements, and those results were checked against IGoR. In a later analysis, hypergeometric tests were used to score TCR-TCR, TCR-HLA and TCR-CMV co-occurrence, with a repertoire-size bias correction applied to TCR pairs. In a later analysis, false discovery rates were estimated by permuting HLA or CMV assignments 20 times. A later analysis grouped co-occurring TCRs with DBSCAN, adding TCRdist sequence similarity when clustering within HLA-allele-positive subsets. Co-occurrence clustering excluded repertoires with fewer than 30,000 or more than 120,000 public chains, plus five with anomalous nucleotide sharing. TCRdb obtained this table from immuneACCESS and retained in-frame rearrangements with V and J assigned. These tables miss some clones; where compared with another copy, unresolved V genes account for less than half of the shortfall, and the remainder is unexplained. That table furnishes V, J and clone size, whereas the DNA furnished D and trimming. The table for this sample lists about 120,000 clones; 70% to 80% of them were counted only once. The ten largest clones take up about 2.6% of the sample.

The germline V gene sets CDR1 to SGDLS and CDR2 to YYNGEE. Its CDR3 holds 14 amino acids, cysteine through phenylalanine. Only the CDR3 part of the read is kept: 42 bases, read in frame from the first base. A distance of 14 bases separates the germline ends of V and J, which lose 3 bases and 5 bases respectively. Sequenced: PBMCs. Recombination joined TRBV9 with TRBJ2-5, with no D gene named confidently. The sequence came from a woman aged 35 to 49 in good health and CMV-seropositive. The CDR3 region reads CASSARPGGETQYF. The DNA reads as follows: TGTGCCAGCAGCGCCCGACCAGGTGGTGAGACCCAGTACTTC. The full variable domain, completed from the reference TRBV9 and TRBJ2-5 proteins outside the CDR3, reads DSGVTQTPKHLITATGQRVTLRCSPRSGDLSVYWYQQSLDQGLQFLIQYYNGEERAKGNILERFSAQQFPDLHSELNLSSLELGDSALYFCASSARPGGETQYFGPGTRLLVL.